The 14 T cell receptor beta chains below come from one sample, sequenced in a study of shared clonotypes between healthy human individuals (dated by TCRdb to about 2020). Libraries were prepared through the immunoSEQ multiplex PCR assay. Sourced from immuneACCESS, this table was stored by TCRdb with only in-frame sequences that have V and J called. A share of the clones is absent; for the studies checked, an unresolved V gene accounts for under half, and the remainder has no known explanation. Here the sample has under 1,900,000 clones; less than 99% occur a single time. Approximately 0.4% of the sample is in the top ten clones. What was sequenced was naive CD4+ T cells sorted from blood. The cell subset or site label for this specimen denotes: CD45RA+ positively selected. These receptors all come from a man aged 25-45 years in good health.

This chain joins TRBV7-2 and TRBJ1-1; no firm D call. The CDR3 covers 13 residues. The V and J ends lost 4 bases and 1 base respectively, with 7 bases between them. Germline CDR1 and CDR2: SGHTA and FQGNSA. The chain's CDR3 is CASSSRSNTEAFF. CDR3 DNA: TGTGCCAGCAGCTCCCGGTCGAACACTGAAGCTTTCTTT.

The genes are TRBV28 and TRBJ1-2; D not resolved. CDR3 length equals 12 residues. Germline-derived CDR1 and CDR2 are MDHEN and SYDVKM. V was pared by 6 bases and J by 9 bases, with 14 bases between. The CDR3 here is CASSPVVLSYTF. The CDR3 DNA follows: TGTGCCAGCAGCCCCGTCGTTCTCAGCTACACCTTC.

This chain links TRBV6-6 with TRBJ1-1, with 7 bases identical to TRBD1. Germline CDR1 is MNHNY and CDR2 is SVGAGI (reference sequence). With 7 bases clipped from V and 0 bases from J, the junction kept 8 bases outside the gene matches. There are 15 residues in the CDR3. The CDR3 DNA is TGTGCCAGCACAAGGGACAGCAGAATGAACACTGAAGCTTTCTTT. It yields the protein CASTRDSRMNTEAFF.

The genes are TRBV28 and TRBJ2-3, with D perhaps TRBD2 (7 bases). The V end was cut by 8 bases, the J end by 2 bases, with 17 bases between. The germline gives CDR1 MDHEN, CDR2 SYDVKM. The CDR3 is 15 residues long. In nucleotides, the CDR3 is TGTGCCAGCTATCATATGGGGGGGCACACAGATACGCAGTATTTT. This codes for CASYHMGGHTDTQYF.

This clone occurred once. CDR3 protein: CASSEPATNEKLFF. CDR3 in DNA: TGTGCCAGCAGTGAACCAGCAACTAATGAAAAACTGTTTTTT. J is TRBJ1-4 and V is TRBV25-1; D remains unclear. Germline loops: CDR1 MGHDK, CDR2 SYGVNS. Trimming shortened V by 2 bases and J by 0 bases, and 4 bases separated the two germline ends. The CDR3 has 14 residues.

CDR3 nucleotides: TGCAGTGCTGGGGTAAGCGAGCAGTTCTTC. This sequence encodes CSAGVSEQFF. The V gene is TRBV20-1, the J gene TRBJ2-1; D remains unclear. The CDR3 has 10 amino acids. The V gene's germline CDR1 is DFQATT and CDR2 SNEGSKA (reference sequence). The germline V and J ends were trimmed by 5 bases and 10 bases, with 9 bases remaining between them.

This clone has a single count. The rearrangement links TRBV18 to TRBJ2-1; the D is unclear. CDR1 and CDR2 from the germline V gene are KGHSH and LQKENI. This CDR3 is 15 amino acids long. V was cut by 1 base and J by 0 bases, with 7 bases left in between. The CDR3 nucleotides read TGTGCCAGCTCACCACAAGAGACCTCCTACAATGAGCAGTTCTTC. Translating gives CASSPQETSYNEQFF.

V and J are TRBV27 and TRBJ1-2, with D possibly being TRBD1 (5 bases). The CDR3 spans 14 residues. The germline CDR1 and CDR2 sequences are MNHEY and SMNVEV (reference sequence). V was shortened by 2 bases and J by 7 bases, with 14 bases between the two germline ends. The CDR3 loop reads CASSLIPGEAGYTF. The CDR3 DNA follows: TGTGCCAGCAGTTTAATCCCGGGGGAGGCTGGCTACACCTTC.

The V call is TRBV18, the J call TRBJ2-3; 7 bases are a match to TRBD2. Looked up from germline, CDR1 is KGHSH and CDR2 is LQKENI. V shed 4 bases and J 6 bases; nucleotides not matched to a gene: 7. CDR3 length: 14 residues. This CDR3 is CASSRDYQGDTQYF. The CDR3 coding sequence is TGTGCCAGCTCACGGGACTATCAGGGCGATACGCAGTATTTT.

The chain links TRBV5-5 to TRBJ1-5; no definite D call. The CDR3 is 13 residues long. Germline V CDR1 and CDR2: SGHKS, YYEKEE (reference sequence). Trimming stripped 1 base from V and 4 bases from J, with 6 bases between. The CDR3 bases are TGTGCCAGCAGCTTGAAGGAAAATCAGCCCCAGCATTTT. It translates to CASSLKENQPQHF.

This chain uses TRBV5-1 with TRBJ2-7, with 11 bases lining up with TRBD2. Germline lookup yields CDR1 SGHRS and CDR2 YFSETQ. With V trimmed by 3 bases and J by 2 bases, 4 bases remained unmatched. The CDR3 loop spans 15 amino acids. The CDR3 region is CASSSSGRFAYEQYF. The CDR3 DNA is TGCGCCAGCAGCTCTAGCGGGAGGTTCGCCTACGAGCAGTACTTC.

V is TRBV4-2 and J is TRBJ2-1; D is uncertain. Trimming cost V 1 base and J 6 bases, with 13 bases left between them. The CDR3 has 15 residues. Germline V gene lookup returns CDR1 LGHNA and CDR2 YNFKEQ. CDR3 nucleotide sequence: TGTGCCAGCAGCCAAGTGGTTAATCTCCCCAATGAGCAGTTCTTC. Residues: CASSQVVNLPNEQFF.

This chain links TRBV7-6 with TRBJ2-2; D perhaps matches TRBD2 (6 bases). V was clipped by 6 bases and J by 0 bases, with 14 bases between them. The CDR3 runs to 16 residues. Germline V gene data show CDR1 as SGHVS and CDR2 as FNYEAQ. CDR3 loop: CASSRGTSANTGELFF. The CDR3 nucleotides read TGTGCCAGCAGTCGCGGGACGTCCGCGAACACCGGGGAGCTGTTTTTT.

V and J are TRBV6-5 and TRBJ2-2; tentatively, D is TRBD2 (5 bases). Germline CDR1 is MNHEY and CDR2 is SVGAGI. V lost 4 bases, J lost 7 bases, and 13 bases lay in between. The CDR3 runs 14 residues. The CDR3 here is CASSFTGVDGELFF. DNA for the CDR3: TGTGCCAGCAGTTTTACCGGGGTGGACGGGGAGCTGTTTTTT.